Detailed here is one TCR beta chain. Antigen unknown. Trimming took off 1 base at V and 0 bases at J, with 7 bases between the two ends. The CDR3 extends over 15 amino acids. The source of the sample is a study of response to subunit inactivated influenza vaccine. The study's findings and limits: The authors proposed limited new T cell recruitment per seasonal influenza vaccination.

A single record per CDR3 protein comes from TCRdb applying MiXCR to the RT-PCR reads. The data show around 480,000 distinct CDR3 sequences, approximately 15% seen once. V gene TRBV12-3 or TRBV12-4 combines with J gene TRBJ1-5; D is uncertain. This clonotype was sampled from a man aged 50 to 69 who received an inactivated influenza vaccine. The specimen comprised CD4+ T cells sorted from PBMCs, sampled around 2 years after vaccination. The CDR3 loop is CASSLETHSNQPQHF. The CDR3 region has the DNA TGTGCCAGCAGTTTAGAGACACATAGCAATCAGCCCCAGCATTTT.